This T cell receptor beta chain was profiled in a study of T cells in Graves' hyperthyroidism and ophthalmopathy. Regarding the study as a whole: Blood samples included most of the expanded thyroid clonotypes exceeding 0.001.

V lost 6 bases and J 6 bases, leaving 18 bases between the germline ends. CDR3 length equals 15 residues. A word on this clonotype: Its specificity is not known. Given a much more abundant clone one base away, this may be a read error. Without the conserved terminal phenylalanine or tryptophan, this CDR3 likely stems from a read error.

It was RNA transcripts that yielded the amplified TCR beta CDR3 regions. A first-round RT-PCR of the TCR CDR3 used the HTBI primer set. From the multiplex PCR reads, TCRdb called clonotypes with MiXCR, one entry per CDR3 protein. The table has some 490,000 distinct CDR3 sequences, about 16% seen once; the top ten hold about 31%. The gene calls are TRBV12-3 or TRBV12-4 and TRBJ2-1, with D tentatively TRBD2 (6 bases). This TCR came from a woman in her 30s with Graves' ophthalmopathy. Sequenced material: blood. CDR3 DNA sequence: TGTGCCAGCAGCCTTGCCGCGACTAGGGCCAATGAGCAGTTCCTC. Its translation: CASSLAATRANEQFL.